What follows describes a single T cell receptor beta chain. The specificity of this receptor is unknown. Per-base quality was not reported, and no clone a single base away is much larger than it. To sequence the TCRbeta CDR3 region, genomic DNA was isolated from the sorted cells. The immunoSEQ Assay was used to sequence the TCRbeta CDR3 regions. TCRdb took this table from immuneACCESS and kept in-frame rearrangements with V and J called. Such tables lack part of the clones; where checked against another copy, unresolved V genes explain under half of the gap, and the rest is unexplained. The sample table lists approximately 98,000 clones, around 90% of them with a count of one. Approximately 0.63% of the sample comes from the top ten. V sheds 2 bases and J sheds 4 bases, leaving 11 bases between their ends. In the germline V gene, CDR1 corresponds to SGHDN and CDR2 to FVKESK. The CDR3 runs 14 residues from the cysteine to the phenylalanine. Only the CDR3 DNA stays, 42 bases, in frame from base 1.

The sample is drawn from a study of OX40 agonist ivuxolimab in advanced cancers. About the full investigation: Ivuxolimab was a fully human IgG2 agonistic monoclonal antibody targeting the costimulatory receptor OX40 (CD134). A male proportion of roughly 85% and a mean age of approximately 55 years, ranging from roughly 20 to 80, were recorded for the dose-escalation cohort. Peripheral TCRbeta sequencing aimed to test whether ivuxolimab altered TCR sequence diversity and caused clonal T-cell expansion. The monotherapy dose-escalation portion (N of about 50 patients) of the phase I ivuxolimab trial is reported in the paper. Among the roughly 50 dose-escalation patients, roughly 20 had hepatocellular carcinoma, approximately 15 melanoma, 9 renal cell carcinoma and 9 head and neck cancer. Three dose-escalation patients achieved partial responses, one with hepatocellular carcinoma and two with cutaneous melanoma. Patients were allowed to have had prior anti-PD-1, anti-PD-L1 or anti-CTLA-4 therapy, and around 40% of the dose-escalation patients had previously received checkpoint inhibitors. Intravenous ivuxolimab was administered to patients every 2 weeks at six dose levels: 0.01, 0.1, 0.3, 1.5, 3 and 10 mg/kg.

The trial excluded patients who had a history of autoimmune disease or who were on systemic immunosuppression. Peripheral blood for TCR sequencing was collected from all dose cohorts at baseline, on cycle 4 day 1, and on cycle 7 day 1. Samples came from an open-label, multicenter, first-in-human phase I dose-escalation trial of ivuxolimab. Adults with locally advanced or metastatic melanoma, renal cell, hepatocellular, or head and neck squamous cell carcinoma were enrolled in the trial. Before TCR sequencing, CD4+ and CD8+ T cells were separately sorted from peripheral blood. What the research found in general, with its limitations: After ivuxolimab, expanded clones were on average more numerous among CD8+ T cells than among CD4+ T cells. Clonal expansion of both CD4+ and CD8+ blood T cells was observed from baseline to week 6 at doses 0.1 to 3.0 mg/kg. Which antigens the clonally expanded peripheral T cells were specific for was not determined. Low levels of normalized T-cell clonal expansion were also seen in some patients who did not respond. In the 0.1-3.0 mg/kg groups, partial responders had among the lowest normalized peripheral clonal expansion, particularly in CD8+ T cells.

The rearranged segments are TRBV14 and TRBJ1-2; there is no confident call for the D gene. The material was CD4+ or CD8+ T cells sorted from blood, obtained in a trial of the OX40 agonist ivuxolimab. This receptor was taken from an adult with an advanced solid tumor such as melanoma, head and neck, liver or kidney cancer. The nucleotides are TGTGCCAGCAGCCAAAGGGATTTTGGCTATGGCTACACCTTC. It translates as CASSQRDFGYGYTF.